Detailed here is one T cell receptor beta chain. The germline V gene encodes CDR1 SGDLS and CDR2 YYNGEE. V shed 3 bases and J 4 bases; nucleotides not matched to a gene: 10. The CDR3 sequence is 18 residues long. This entry belongs to a study of technical replicates of blood from a few donors. Profiling relied on immunoSEQ multiplex PCR, and the TCRdb table lists in-frame clones only, not all of them. Of more than 70,000 clones detected, 96% appear once; the ten largest clones hold about 0.2%. The J gene is TRBJ2-7, the V gene TRBV9; 16 nucleotides align to TRBD2. Sequenced material: T cells isolated from PBMCs. The origin of this receptor is a human donor in good health. This CDR3 reads CASSATGTSGGAGYEQYF. CDR3 sequence (DNA): TGTGCCAGCAGCGCCACCGGGACTAGCGGGGGGGCAGGGTACGAGCAGTACTTC. Looking up the rest from reference TRBV9 and TRBJ2-7 gives the full variable domain: DSGVTQTPKHLITATGQRVTLRCSPRSGDLSVYWYQQSLDQGLQFLIQYYNGEERAKGNILERFSAQQFPDLHSELNLSSLELGDSALYFCASSATGTSGGAGYEQYFGPGTRLTVT.